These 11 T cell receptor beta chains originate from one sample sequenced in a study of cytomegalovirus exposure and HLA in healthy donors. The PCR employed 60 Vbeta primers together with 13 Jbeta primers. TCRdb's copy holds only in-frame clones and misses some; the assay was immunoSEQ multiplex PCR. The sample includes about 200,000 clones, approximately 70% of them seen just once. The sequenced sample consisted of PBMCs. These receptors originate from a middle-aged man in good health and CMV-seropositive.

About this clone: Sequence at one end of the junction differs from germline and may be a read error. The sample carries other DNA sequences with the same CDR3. CDR3 sequence: CASSIYSGGATEAFF. Written as DNA, the CDR3 is TGTGCCAGTAGTATCTATTCGGGAGGGGCCACTGAGGCTTTCTTT. This chain connects TRBV19 to TRBJ1-1; perhaps TRBD1 as D (5 bases). CDR1 and CDR2 from the germline V gene are LNHDA and SQIVND (reference sequence). The CDR3 sequence is 15 residues long.

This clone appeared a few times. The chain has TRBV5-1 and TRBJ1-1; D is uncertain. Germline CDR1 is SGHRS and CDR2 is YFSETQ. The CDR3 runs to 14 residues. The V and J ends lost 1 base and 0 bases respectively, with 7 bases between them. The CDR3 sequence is CASSLSFLNTEAFF. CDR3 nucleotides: TGCGCCAGCAGCTTGTCCTTCTTGAACACTGAAGCTTTCTTT.

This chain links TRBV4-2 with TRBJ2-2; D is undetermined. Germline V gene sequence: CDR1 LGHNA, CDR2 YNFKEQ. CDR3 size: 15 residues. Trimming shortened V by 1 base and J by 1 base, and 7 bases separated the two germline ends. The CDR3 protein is CASSQAVQNTGELFF. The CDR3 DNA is TGTGCCAGCAGCCAAGCGGTTCAGAACACCGGGGAGCTGTTTTTT.

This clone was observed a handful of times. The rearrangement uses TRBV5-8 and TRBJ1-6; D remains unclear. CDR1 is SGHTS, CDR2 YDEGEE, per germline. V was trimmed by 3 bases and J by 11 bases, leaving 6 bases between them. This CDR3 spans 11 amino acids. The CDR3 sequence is CASSWGAPLHF. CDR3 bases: TGTGCCAGCAGCTGGGGAGCACCCCTCCACTTT.

The CDR3: CASSSRELGNQPQHF. The DNA of the CDR3 is TGTGCCAGCAGCTCTCGGGAGTTGGGCAATCAGCCCCAGCATTTT. V is TRBV5-5 and J is TRBJ1-5; D gene uncertain. The CDR3 consists of 15 residues. The V gene lost 3 bases and the J gene lost 2 bases, with 12 bases spanning the gap. Germline CDR1 SGHKS, CDR2 YYEKEE (reference sequence).

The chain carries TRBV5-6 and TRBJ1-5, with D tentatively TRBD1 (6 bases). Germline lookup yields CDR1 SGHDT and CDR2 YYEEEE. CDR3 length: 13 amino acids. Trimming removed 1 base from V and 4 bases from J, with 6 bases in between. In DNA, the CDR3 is TGTGCCAGCAGCTTGAGGGGGAATCAGCCCCAGCATTTT. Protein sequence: CASSLRGNQPQHF.

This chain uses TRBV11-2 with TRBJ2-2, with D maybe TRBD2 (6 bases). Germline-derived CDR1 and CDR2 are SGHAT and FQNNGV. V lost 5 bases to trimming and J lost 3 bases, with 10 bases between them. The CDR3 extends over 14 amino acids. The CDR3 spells CASSPWGDTGELFF. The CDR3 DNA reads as TGTGCCAGCAGCCCTTGGGGGGACACCGGGGAGCTGTTTTTT.

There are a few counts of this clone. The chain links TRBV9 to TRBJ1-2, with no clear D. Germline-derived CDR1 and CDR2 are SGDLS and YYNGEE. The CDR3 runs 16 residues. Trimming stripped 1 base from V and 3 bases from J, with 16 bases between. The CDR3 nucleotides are TGTGCCAGCAGCGTATCAAGCATCTTGGAGGACTATGGCTACACCTTC. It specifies CASSVSSILEDYGYTF. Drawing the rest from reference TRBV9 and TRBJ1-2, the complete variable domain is DSGVTQTPKHLITATGQRVTLRCSPRSGDLSVYWYQQSLDQGLQFLIQYYNGEERAKGNILERFSAQQFPDLHSELNLSSLELGDSALYFCASSVSSILEDYGYTFGSGTRLTVV.

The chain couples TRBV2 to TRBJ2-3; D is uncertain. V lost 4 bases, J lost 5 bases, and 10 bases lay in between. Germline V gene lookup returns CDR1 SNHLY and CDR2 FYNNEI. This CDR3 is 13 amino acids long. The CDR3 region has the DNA TGTGCCAGCAGTGTCGATGGAGAAGATACGCAGTATTTT. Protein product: CASSVDGEDTQYF.

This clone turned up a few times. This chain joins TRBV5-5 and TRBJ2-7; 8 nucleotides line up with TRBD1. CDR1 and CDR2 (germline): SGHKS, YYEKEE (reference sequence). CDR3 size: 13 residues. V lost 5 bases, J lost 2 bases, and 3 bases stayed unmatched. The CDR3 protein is CASRQTGAYEQYF. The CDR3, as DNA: TGTGCCAGCAGACAGACAGGGGCCTACGAGCAGTACTTC.

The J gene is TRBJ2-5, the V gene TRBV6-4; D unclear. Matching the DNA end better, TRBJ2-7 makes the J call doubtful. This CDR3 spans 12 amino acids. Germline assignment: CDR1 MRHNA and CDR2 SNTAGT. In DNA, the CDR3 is TGTGCCAGCGTGATCGGGTCCTACGAGCAGTACTTC. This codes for CASVIGSYEQYF.